The 16 T cell receptor beta chains below were found in one sample sequenced in a study of blood T cells in healthy people across ages. The second PCR ran roughly 7 to 11 cycles with a sample-barcoded 5' primer and J-beta primers. TCRdb reprocessed the 5' RACE reads via MiXCR and lists one record per CDR3 protein. Of about 1.5 million distinct CDR3 sequences listed, approximately 42% are singletons. Sequencing input: blood. The receptor set was obtained from a woman younger than 35 in good health.

This clonotype has more than one count but fewer than ten. This rearrangement joins TRBV20-1 to TRBJ2-3; D could derive from TRBD1 or TRBD2 (5 bases each). The CDR3 length is 15 residues. The germline V and J ends were trimmed by 1 base and 5 bases, with 16 bases remaining between them. CDR1 is DFQATT, CDR2 SNEGSKA, per germline (reference sequence). CDR3 amino acids: CSARVAGTGVDTQYF. In DNA form, the CDR3 reads TGCAGTGCTAGAGTCGCCGGGACCGGAGTAGATACGCAGTATTTT.

The chain couples TRBV27 to TRBJ2-7; 13 positions match TRBD2. Germline values: CDR1 MNHEY, CDR2 SMNVEV (reference sequence). Trimming removed 2 bases from V and 6 bases from J; junction bases left unmatched: 4. This CDR3 comprises 15 residues. The CDR3 reads CASSLGTSGTREQYF. The CDR3 coding sequence is TGTGCCAGCAGTTTAGGGACTAGCGGGACACGCGAGCAGTACTTC.

This clonotype has just a few counts. The CDR3 sequence: CASSFDRGSTYEQYF. CDR3 bases: TGCGCCAGCAGCTTCGATCGGGGCAGCACCTACGAGCAGTACTTC. This chain uses TRBV5-1 with TRBJ2-7; possibly TRBD1 or TRBD2 for D (5 bases each). Germline loops: CDR1 SGHRS, CDR2 YFSETQ. CDR3 length: 15 residues. V lost 2 bases to trimming and J lost 2 bases, with 14 bases between them.

This clonotype was observed a handful of times. The chain is built from TRBV27 and TRBJ1-2, with TRBD1 matching over 9 bases. Per germline, CDR1 MNHEY and CDR2 SMNVEV (reference sequence). CDR3 length equals 14 residues. J gave up 3 bases and V 6 bases, and 5 bases lay outside the gene matches. As DNA, the CDR3 is TGTGCCAGCAGAGGACAGGGGAGTTACTATGGCTACACCTTC. Protein: CASRGQGSYYGYTF.

This rearrangement joins TRBV12-3 or TRBV12-4 to TRBJ2-5; 11 nucleotides line up with TRBD2. The CDR3 runs to 14 residues. Trimming at V came to 6 bases and at J to 11 bases, leaving 11 bases not matched to a gene. For the CDR3, the DNA is TGTGCCAGCAGCGTCGATGGGACTAGCGGAAAGCAGTACTTC. It encodes CASSVDGTSGKQYF.

The chain recombines TRBV21-1 with TRBJ2-7; the D call in the table, TRBD2, was not verified against the DNA. TRBV21-1 has pseudogene status. The CDR3 contains 12 residues. CDR3 region: CASGPFPYEQYF. The CDR3 DNA is TGTGCCAGCGGGCCCTTCCCCTACGAGCAGTACTTC.

The V call is TRBV12-3 or TRBV12-4, the J call TRBJ1-3, with a tentative D call TRBD1 (6 bases). Trimming stripped 6 bases from V and 0 bases from J, with 12 bases between. This CDR3 spans 15 amino acids. DNA for the CDR3: TGTGCCAGCAGGGGAACAGGGAACTCTGGAAACACCATATATTTT. Translated, it gives CASRGTGNSGNTIYF.

The gene calls are TRBV7-9 and TRBJ2-1, with 13 nucleotides matching TRBD2. The trim removed 5 bases at V and 4 bases at J, leaving 5 bases unmatched. Germline V gene lookup returns CDR1 SEHNR and CDR2 FQNEAQ (reference sequence). The CDR3 is 16 residues long. The chain's CDR3 is CASSPRTSGSYNEQFF. CDR3 in DNA: TGTGCCAGCAGCCCCAGGACTAGCGGGAGTTACAATGAGCAGTTCTTC.

The V call is TRBV12-3 or TRBV12-4, the J call TRBJ1-5; 7 positions match TRBD1. V lost 6 bases to trimming and J lost 6 bases; unmatched junction nucleotides: 17. The CDR3 totals 17 residues. CDR3 sequence (DNA): TGTGCCAGCAGCCCCCGGACAGGCGCCAAGTCGGGTCAGCCCCAGCATTTT. Encoded protein: CASSPRTGAKSGQPQHF.

This clonotype was seen a few times. This chain joins TRBV27 and TRBJ2-7; 10 nucleotides align to TRBD1. CDR1 is MNHEY and CDR2 is SMNVEV in the germline V gene (reference sequence). The CDR3 length is 15 residues. Trimming at V came to 4 bases and at J to 3 bases, leaving 6 bases not matched to a gene. CDR3 DNA: TGTGCCAGCAGTTCCCGGGACAGGGGTGACTACGAGCAGTACTTC. It yields the protein CASSSRDRGDYEQYF.

There are a few counts of this clonotype. The chain links TRBV7-2 to TRBJ2-7; tentative D call: TRBD1 (6 bases). Germline assignment: CDR1 SGHTA and CDR2 FQGNSA. V was shortened by 1 base and J by 2 bases, with 15 bases between the two germline ends. CDR3 length: 16 amino acids. This CDR3 is CASSLVALQGTYEQYF. CDR3 nucleotide sequence: TGTGCCAGCAGCTTAGTTGCGCTACAGGGTACCTACGAGCAGTACTTC.

V gene TRBV7-6 combines with J gene TRBJ1-2; D is uncertain. V lost 3 bases, J lost 8 bases, and 13 bases lay in between. The CDR3 is 13 residues long. Germline-derived CDR1 and CDR2 are SGHVS and FNYEAQ. The CDR3 loop is CASSFSRIRGYTF. CDR3 coding DNA: TGTGCCAGCAGCTTTAGTAGAATCCGAGGCTACACCTTC.

This clonotype showed up just a few times. V and J are TRBV20-1 and TRBJ1-6; 7 nucleotides line up with TRBD1. The CDR3 totals 12 residues. CDR1 is DFQATT, CDR2 SNEGSKA, per germline (reference sequence). The J segment lost 13 bases and the V segment lost 7 bases, leaving 10 bases of the junction unmatched. The DNA of the CDR3 is TGCAGTGTAACAGGGGCGATTCATCCCCTCCACTTT. It yields the protein CSVTGAIHPLHF.

The gene calls are TRBV4-3 and TRBJ2-2, with D unclear. Germline CDR1 reads LGHNA; CDR2 reads YSLEER. The ends were cut back, 4 bases at V and 1 base at J, with 7 bases in the middle. CDR3 length: 14 residues. The CDR3 spells CASSPLVNTGELFF. CDR3 DNA: TGCGCCAGCAGCCCGTTAGTGAACACCGGGGAGCTGTTTTTT.

The V call is TRBV9, the J call TRBJ2-1; TRBD2 agrees at 10 bases. V shed 2 bases, J shed 0 bases, and the junction held 2 bases outside the gene matches. This CDR3 contains 16 residues. In germline, CDR1 is SGDLS, CDR2 YYNGEE. The CDR3 sequence: CASSVSGGISYNEQFF. CDR3 in DNA: TGTGCCAGCAGCGTTAGCGGGGGGATCTCCTACAATGAGCAGTTCTTC. Variable domain in full (rest from reference TRBV9 and TRBJ2-1): DSGVTQTPKHLITATGQRVTLRCSPRSGDLSVYWYQQSLDQGLQFLIQYYNGEERAKGNILERFSAQQFPDLHSELNLSSLELGDSALYFCASSVSGGISYNEQFFGPGTRLTVL.

The J gene is TRBJ2-1, the V gene TRBV20-1; 7 bases align to TRBD2. Germline values: CDR1 DFQATT, CDR2 SNEGSKA (reference sequence). The CDR3 length is 15 residues. J gave up 2 bases and V 6 bases, and 10 bases lay outside the gene matches. The CDR3 is CSAQEASGTYNEQFF. The DNA for the CDR3 is TGCAGTGCGCAAGAGGCTAGCGGAACCTACAATGAGCAGTTCTTC.